These T cell receptor beta chains were read from a single sample in a study of blood T cell repertoires in COVID-19. Assay: immunoSEQ multiplex PCR; the TCRdb copy retains only in-frame clones and omits some. The data contain roughly 300,000 clones, 83% of them singletons. Sequencing used peripheral blood. The receptors were gathered from a woman between 45 and 65 years old who had recovered from COVID-19. Each CDR3 is given with its conserved first and last residue. The D gene is left open where the match is weak. Clone size appears in some rows only: once, few, many, or a class for an expanded clone.

J gene: TRBJ2-7; V gene: TRBV6-5; D gene: TRBD2; clone size: -; CDR3 DNA: TGTGCCAGCAGTAGGGGGGCTAGCGGGAGTAACGAGCAGTACTTC; CDR3 protein: CASSRGASGSNEQYF
J gene: TRBJ1-1; V gene: TRBV7-9; D gene: -; clone size: many; CDR3 DNA: TGTGCCAGCAGCTTAGTTTCGCCCGCGGCTTTCTTT; CDR3 protein: CASSLVSPAAFF
J gene: TRBJ2-2; V gene: TRBV7-2; D gene: -; clone size: -; CDR3 DNA: TGTGCCAGCAGCTTAGAGAGGAACACCGGGGAGCTGTTTTTT; CDR3 protein: CASSLERNTGELFF
J gene: TRBJ2-1; V gene: TRBV6-2/TRBV6-3; D gene: -; clone size: few; CDR3 DNA: TGTGCCAGCAGTTATCGTGGACAGACCAATGAGCAGTTCTTC; CDR3 protein: CASSYRGQTNEQFF
J gene: TRBJ1-1; V gene: TRBV7-6; D gene: TRBD1; clone size: -; CDR3 DNA: TGTGCCAGCAGCAGGTCCCAGGGGGCGAACACTGAAGCTTTCTTT; CDR3 protein: CASSRSQGANTEAFF
J gene: TRBJ1-2; V gene: TRBV7-2; D gene: TRBD1; clone size: few; CDR3 DNA: TGTGCCAGCAGCCAGGGACAGGGGGTTGGCTACACCTTC; CDR3 protein: CASSQGQGVGYTF
J gene: TRBJ1-1; V gene: TRBV19; D gene: TRBD1; clone size: many; CDR3 DNA: TGTGCCTGCGCCCCGACAGGGAAAGCTTTCTTT; CDR3 protein: CACAPTGKAFF
J gene: TRBJ2-7; V gene: TRBV4-1; D gene: -; clone size: -; CDR3 DNA: TGCGCCAGCAGCCAAAACCCCCTTGGGACTTTACGGAGATACGAGCAGTACTTC; CDR3 protein: CASSQNPLGTLRRYEQYF
J gene: TRBJ2-7; V gene: TRBV25-1; D gene: TRBD2; clone size: -; CDR3 DNA: TGTGCCAGCAGTGATACGGGGGGACGGCCCCGCTTC; CDR3 protein: CASSDTGGRPRF
J gene: TRBJ1-5; V gene: TRBV28; D gene: TRBD1; clone size: -; CDR3 DNA: TGTGCCAGCAGTTTGGGGACAGGGCATCAGCCCCAGCATTTT; CDR3 protein: CASSLGTGHQPQHF
J gene: TRBJ2-7; V gene: TRBV19; D gene: -; clone size: -; CDR3 DNA: TGTGCCAGTAGTATAGAGTCCAGGCCCCCCTACGAGCAGTACTTC; CDR3 protein: CASSIESRPPYEQYF
J gene: TRBJ2-2; V gene: TRBV19; D gene: -; clone size: -; CDR3 DNA: TGTGCCAGTAGTCCGGTATTGGGCCAAAACACCGGGGAGCTGTTTTTT; CDR3 protein: CASSPVLGQNTGELFF
J gene: TRBJ2-7; V gene: TRBV7-2; D gene: TRBD2; clone size: -; CDR3 DNA: TGTGCCAGCAGCTCCTTATTGACTAGCGGGACCTACGAGCAGTACTTC; CDR3 protein: CASSSLLTSGTYEQYF
J gene: TRBJ1-1; V gene: TRBV18; D gene: -; clone size: -; CDR3 DNA: TGTGCCAGCTCACTGACAGAGAACACTGAAGCTTTCTTT; CDR3 protein: CASSLTENTEAFF
J gene: TRBJ1-2; V gene: TRBV29-1; D gene: -; clone size: -; CDR3 DNA: TGCAGCTACAGAGGAGGGGACGATGGCTACACCTTC; CDR3 protein: CSYRGGDDGYTF
J gene: TRBJ1-1; V gene: TRBV10-3; D gene: -; clone size: -; CDR3 DNA: TGTGCCATCAGGGGGGAGGCTGAAGCTTTCTTT; CDR3 protein: CAIRGEAEAFF
J gene: TRBJ2-1; V gene: TRBV29-1; D gene: TRBD1; clone size: few; CDR3 DNA: TGCAGCGTGGGGGTGGGACAGGCGGGCCTGAGCTCCTACAATGAGCAGTTCTTC; CDR3 protein: CSVGVGQAGLSSYNEQFF
J gene: TRBJ1-2; V gene: TRBV27; D gene: TRBD1; clone size: -; CDR3 DNA: TGTGCCAGCAGTCTTTACGGACAGGGTGTTGGCTACACCTTC; CDR3 protein: CASSLYGQGVGYTF
J gene: TRBJ1-4; V gene: TRBV18; D gene: TRBD1; clone size: -; CDR3 DNA: TGTGCCAGCTCACCGGGACAGGAAGAAAATGAAAAACTGTTTTTT; CDR3 protein: CASSPGQEENEKLFF
J gene: TRBJ1-4; V gene: TRBV28; D gene: -; clone size: -; CDR3 DNA: TGTGCCAGCAGTTTAACGCGGGTAGGCGGTGAAAAACTGTTTTTT; CDR3 protein: CASSLTRVGGEKLFF
J gene: TRBJ1-3; V gene: TRBV2; D gene: -; clone size: few; CDR3 DNA: TGTGCCAGCAGCCGGGACATCGGAAACACCATATATTTT; CDR3 protein: CASSRDIGNTIYF
J gene: TRBJ2-4; V gene: TRBV19; D gene: -; clone size: once; CDR3 DNA: TGTGCCAGTAGTCTGGACAGAAGTGGGGCCAAAAACATTCAGTACTTC; CDR3 protein: CASSLDRSGAKNIQYF
J gene: TRBJ2-2; V gene: TRBV24-1; D gene: -; clone size: once; CDR3 DNA: TGTGCCACCAGTGATCCGGGGCAGGGGGGCACCGGGGAGCTGTTTTTT; CDR3 protein: CATSDPGQGGTGELFF
J gene: TRBJ1-3; V gene: TRBV18; D gene: -; clone size: few; CDR3 DNA: TGTGCCAGCTCACCACCGTCGGTGGACATATACACGAGCTCTGGAAACACCATATATTTT; CDR3 protein: CASSPPSVDIYTSSGNTIYF
J gene: TRBJ2-7; V gene: TRBV29-1; D gene: -; clone size: -; CDR3 DNA: TGCAGCGTCCCCGCCCCTGCAGGGGGGCACTACGAGCAGTACTTC; CDR3 protein: CSVPAPAGGHYEQYF
J gene: TRBJ2-7; V gene: TRBV27; D gene: -; clone size: -; CDR3 DNA: TGTGCCAGCAGTTTATCCCACTCCCCTAGCCCGGCCTACGAGCAGTACTTC; CDR3 protein: CASSLSHSPSPAYEQYF
J gene: TRBJ2-3; V gene: TRBV4-3; D gene: TRBD2; clone size: -; CDR3 DNA: TGCGCCAGCAGCCAAGTACGTGGCGGGAGAAGCACAGATACGCAGTATTTT; CDR3 protein: CASSQVRGGRSTDTQYF
J gene: TRBJ1-4; V gene: TRBV5-3; D gene: -; clone size: -; CDR3 DNA: TGTGCCAGAAGCCGGGTGGCAGAGGCAACTAATGAAAAACTGTTTTTT; CDR3 protein: CARSRVAEATNEKLFF
J gene: TRBJ1-5; V gene: TRBV10-3; D gene: -; clone size: -; CDR3 DNA: TGTGCCATCAGTGTGGCAGGCGTTAATCAGCCCCAGCATTTT; CDR3 protein: CAISVAGVNQPQHF
J gene: TRBJ2-1; V gene: TRBV5-4; D gene: TRBD1; clone size: -; CDR3 DNA: TGTGCCAGCAGCTTGGACAGGGGGCAGGTTGAGCAGTTCTTC; CDR3 protein: CASSLDRGQVEQFF
J gene: TRBJ2-5; V gene: TRBV7-2; D gene: TRBD2; clone size: -; CDR3 DNA: TGTGCCAGCAGCTCTCGGGAGGCGGGGACCCAGTACTTC; CDR3 protein: CASSSREAGTQYF
J gene: TRBJ1-2; V gene: TRBV3-1/TRBV3-2; D gene: -; clone size: -; CDR3 DNA: TGTGCCAGCAGCCAAGATTTTGGGCACTCTGGCTACACCTTC; CDR3 protein: CASSQDFGHSGYTF
J gene: TRBJ1-3; V gene: TRBV2; D gene: -; clone size: -; CDR3 DNA: TGTGCCAGCAGTCCCATCCGGACACCTGGAAACACCATATATTTT; CDR3 protein: CASSPIRTPGNTIYF
J gene: TRBJ1-4; V gene: TRBV6-6; D gene: TRBD1; clone size: -; CDR3 DNA: TGTGCCAGCAGTTACCCGGGACAGGGAAATGAAAAACTGTTTTTT; CDR3 protein: CASSYPGQGNEKLFF
J gene: TRBJ1-2; V gene: TRBV27; D gene: -; clone size: -; CDR3 DNA: TGTGCCAGCAGCCTTTATCCGGAGGGTAACTATGGCTACACCTTC; CDR3 protein: CASSLYPEGNYGYTF
J gene: TRBJ1-2; V gene: TRBV12-3/TRBV12-4; D gene: -; clone size: -; CDR3 DNA: TGTGCCAGCAGGGAAAACAGGGTAGATGGCTACACCTTC; CDR3 protein: CASRENRVDGYTF
J gene: TRBJ1-5; V gene: TRBV6-6; D gene: TRBD1; clone size: -; CDR3 DNA: TGTGCCAGCAGTCCGGGACAGGGGGCGTTTCCAAATCAGCCCCAGCATTTT; CDR3 protein: CASSPGQGAFPNQPQHF
J gene: TRBJ1-2; V gene: TRBV19; D gene: -; clone size: -; CDR3 DNA: TGTGCCAGTAGTATCTCGGTTCGGGAAGCGACCCTATATGGCTACACCTTC; CDR3 protein: CASSISVREATLYGYTF
J gene: TRBJ1-4; V gene: TRBV4-2; D gene: TRBD1; clone size: -; CDR3 DNA: TGTGCCAGCAGCCAGGCCGGGACAGAAAATGAAAAACTGTTTTTT; CDR3 protein: CASSQAGTENEKLFF
J gene: TRBJ1-2; V gene: TRBV7-9; D gene: -; clone size: -; CDR3 DNA: TGTGCCAGCAGCTCCCAGGGTCGACAGTCTAACTATGGCTACACCTTC; CDR3 protein: CASSSQGRQSNYGYTF
J gene: TRBJ2-3; V gene: TRBV9; D gene: TRBD2; clone size: -; CDR3 DNA: TGTGCCAGCAGCCAGGTAGGGACTAGCTTCCCATTCAGCACAGATACGCAGTATTTT; CDR3 protein: CASSQVGTSFPFSTDTQYF
J gene: TRBJ2-6; V gene: TRBV28; D gene: TRBD2; clone size: once; CDR3 DNA: TGTGCCAGCAGCGTTTCTTCGGGGGGCTCTGGGGCCAACGTCCTGACTTTC; CDR3 protein: CASSVSSGGSGANVLTF
J gene: TRBJ1-5; V gene: TRBV4-3; D gene: -; clone size: -; CDR3 DNA: TGCGCCAGCAGCCAAGAGCGCTCTCAGCCCCAGCATTTT; CDR3 protein: CASSQERSQPQHF
J gene: TRBJ2-3; V gene: TRBV5-4; D gene: -; clone size: -; CDR3 DNA: TGTGCCAGCAGCTTGCTCCGGGACTCCTACACAGATACGCAGTATTTT; CDR3 protein: CASSLLRDSYTDTQYF
J gene: TRBJ1-5; V gene: TRBV7-2; D gene: -; clone size: -; CDR3 DNA: TGTGCCAGCAGCTTACAGGGCAGTGGCAATCAGCCCCAGCATTTT; CDR3 protein: CASSLQGSGNQPQHF